The entry below gives a single T cell receptor (beta chain) sequence along with its context. Germline V lookup: CDR1 SGDLS, CDR2 YYNGEE. CDR3 size: 16 residues. This sample stems from a study of monozygotic twins with inflammatory bowel disease. From the 5' RACE reads, TCRdb lists one entry per CDR3 protein and no DNA. The sample's table shows about 300,000 distinct CDR3 sequences. The sequence was collected from a human donor with ulcerative colitis or Crohn's disease, or a healthy co-twin of an affected twin (not recorded which). The sample comprised blood. The chain carries TRBV9 and TRBJ2-4; TCRdb outputs TRBD1, but without DNA this stays unchecked. The CDR3 loop is CASSGTGPIAKNIQYF.